These 32 T cell receptor beta chains were sequenced from one sample in a study of CD8 T cells in ankylosing spondylitis. The study, taken as a whole, reports: Characteristic of ankylosing spondylitis blood, it appeared, was a TCR beta motif comprising roughly eight highly homologous variants.

TCRdb reanalysed the 5' RACE reads using MiXCR and keeps one entry per CDR3 protein. The sample holds 200,000 to 250,000 distinct CDR3 sequences, just under 7.5% seen once. These receptors lack a known antigen. Source material: blood, either unsorted or a sorted T cell fraction (not recorded which). The receptors shown here come from a male donor with ankylosing spondylitis.

This clonotype was observed at least ten times. V and J are TRBV11-2 and TRBJ2-7, with 7 bases identical to TRBD2. In germline, CDR1 is SGHAT, CDR2 FQNNGV. Trimming at V came to 1 base and at J to 2 bases, leaving 2 bases not matched to a gene. The CDR3 runs to 14 residues. Here the CDR3 reads CASSLVGTTYEQYF. The CDR3 bases are TGTGCCAGCAGCTTAGTAGGGACTACCTACGAGCAGTACTTC.

The table lists this clonotype with many counts. The V call is TRBV4-1, the J call TRBJ2-1, with TRBD2 matching 7 bases. The CDR3 totals 15 residues. The J segment lost 2 bases and the V segment lost 1 base, leaving 2 bases of the junction unmatched. Germline V gene data show CDR1 as MGHRA and CDR2 as YSYEKL. Here the CDR3 DNA reads TGCGCCAGCAGCCAAGTCGGGGGGACCTACAATGAGCAGTTCTTC. This sequence encodes CASSQVGGTYNEQFF.

This clonotype was seen repeatedly, ten times or more. The gene calls are TRBV29-1 and TRBJ2-1; D call uncertain. V was shortened by 7 bases and J by 4 bases, with 11 bases between the two germline ends. This CDR3 region has 12 residues. The germline V gene encodes CDR1 SQVTM and CDR2 ANQGSEA. CDR3 amino acids: CSASFGYNEQFF. Written as DNA, the CDR3 is TGCAGCGCCTCCTTCGGGTACAATGAGCAGTTCTTC.

This clonotype has just a few counts. The chain carries TRBV5-1 and TRBJ2-7, with 8 bases fitting TRBD1. The junction had 8 bases not matched to a gene; V was cut back by 2 bases and J by 7 bases. Germline lookup yields CDR1 SGHRS and CDR2 YFSETQ. The CDR3 extends over 14 amino acids. CDR3: CASSFGQGVGEQYF. The CDR3 DNA reads as TGCGCCAGCAGCTTCGGACAGGGTGTGGGGGAGCAGTACTTC.

The table lists this clonotype with many counts. As DNA, the CDR3 is TGTGCCAGCAGCACCCGGGACACCGGAGGAGATGAAAAACTGTTTTTT. Encoded protein: CASSTRDTGGDEKLFF. V usage is TRBV7-2 and J usage is TRBJ1-4, with D possibly being TRBD1 (6 bases). V was clipped by 5 bases and J by 6 bases, with 19 bases between them. Per the germline V gene, CDR1 is SGHTA and CDR2 is FQGNSA. The CDR3 is 16 residues long.

At least ten counts were recorded for this clonotype. The chain links TRBV27 to TRBJ2-1, with D perhaps matching TRBD2 (5 bases). The CDR3 spans 14 residues. V lost 8 bases to trimming and J lost 3 bases, with 14 bases between them. Germline-derived CDR1 and CDR2 are MNHEY and SMNVEV (reference sequence). Written as DNA, the CDR3 is TGTGCCAGCGGCATTAGGACTGGCTACAATGAGCAGTTCTTC. This sequence encodes CASGIRTGYNEQFF.

This clonotype was counted a few times. The gene calls are TRBV18 and TRBJ1-1; the match to TRBD1 covers 7 bases. The germline V gene has CDR1 KGHSH and CDR2 LQKENI. V was pared by 0 bases and J by 0 bases, with 4 bases of the junction left unmatched. This CDR3 has 16 amino acids. The CDR3 spells CASSPPWDSLNTEAFF. CDR3 in DNA: TGTGCCAGCTCACCACCGTGGGACAGCCTGAACACTGAAGCTTTCTTT.

This clonotype came up many times. This chain links TRBV18 with TRBJ2-7; D is possibly TRBD1 (5 bases). Germline loops: CDR1 KGHSH, CDR2 LQKENI. The germline V and J ends were trimmed by 3 bases and 6 bases, with 12 bases remaining between them. The CDR3 is made up of 13 amino acids. CDR3 bases: TGTGCCAGCTCACCGGAAAGGGGAAGCGAGCAGTACTTC. Translating it yields CASSPERGSEQYF.

The V gene is TRBV6-5, the J gene TRBJ2-2, with D unresolved. Looked up from germline, CDR1 is MNHEY and CDR2 is SVGAGI. The germline V and J ends were trimmed by 5 bases and 3 bases, with 10 bases remaining between them. This CDR3 contains 14 residues. CDR3 sequence reads: CASSPLVYTGELFF. The CDR3 bases are TGTGCCAGCAGTCCCCTAGTTTACACCGGGGAGCTGTTTTTT.

The table lists this clonotype with many counts. V and J are TRBV29-1 and TRBJ2-1; D could derive from TRBD1 or TRBD2 (5 bases each). Germline V lookup: CDR1 SQVTM, CDR2 ANQGSEA. V was clipped by 7 bases and J by 6 bases, with 16 bases between them. The CDR3 totals 13 residues. CDR3 loop: CSAPGRIANEQFF. CDR3 bases: TGCAGCGCCCCGGGACGGATAGCCAATGAGCAGTTCTTC.

This clonotype showed up many times. V and J are TRBV9 and TRBJ1-5; perhaps TRBD1 as D (5 bases). The germline V gene has CDR1 SGDLS and CDR2 YYNGEE. This CDR3 has 15 amino acids. The ends were cut back, 0 bases at V and 7 bases at J, with 14 bases in the middle. CDR3 nucleotide sequence: TGTGCCAGCAGCGTAGGGGCAGGGCAAGGGCAGCCCCAGCATTTT. Protein sequence: CASSVGAGQGQPQHF.

This clonotype was seen at least ten times. The chain recombines TRBV7-6 with TRBJ2-7; 13 bases are a match to TRBD2. Germline-derived CDR1 and CDR2 are SGHVS and FNYEAQ. V lost 0 bases to trimming and J lost 7 bases; unmatched junction nucleotides: 0. This CDR3 region has 14 residues. In DNA form, the CDR3 reads TGTGCCAGCAGCTTAGCGACTAGCGGGAGGGAGCAGTACTTC. Protein: CASSLATSGREQYF. The full variable domain, in which reference TRBV7-6 and TRBJ2-7 provide the parts outside the CDR3, is GAGVSQSPRYKVTKRGQDVALRCDPISGHVSLYWYRQALGQGPEFLTYFNYEAQQDKSGLPNDRFSAERPEGSISTLTIQRTEQRDSAMYRCASSLATSGREQYFGPGTRLTVT.

This clonotype was seen ten or more times. This chain links TRBV7-8 with TRBJ1-1, with a weak D call TRBD1 (5 bases). The CDR3 length is 15 residues. Germline CDR1 is SGHVS and CDR2 is FQNEAQ. V shed 6 bases and J shed 4 bases, with 18 bases lying between them. CDR3 residues: CASSSDNSLGTEAFF. In DNA form, the CDR3 reads TGTGCCAGCAGTTCGGACAACTCGCTGGGCACTGAAGCTTTCTTT.

This clonotype has at least ten counts. J is TRBJ1-1 and V is TRBV13; D is perhaps TRBD1 (5 bases). Germline CDR1 and CDR2: PRHDT and FYEKMQ (reference sequence). Trimming cost V 4 bases and J 7 bases, with 13 bases left between them. The CDR3 is made up of 13 amino acids. The CDR3 loop is CASSYRPQGEAFF. DNA of the CDR3: TGTGCCAGCAGCTATAGACCCCAGGGTGAAGCTTTCTTT.

This clonotype was found a few times. The chain couples TRBV4-3 to TRBJ2-5; 8 bases are shared with TRBD2. Trimming cost V 4 bases and J 2 bases; bases outside gene matches: 6. CDR1 LGHNA and CDR2 YSLEER come from the germline V gene. This CDR3 is built from 15 residues. In nucleotides, the CDR3 is TGCGCCAGCAGCCGCCTGACTAGCGAGCAAGAGACCCAGTACTTC. It yields the protein CASSRLTSEQETQYF.

This clonotype was detected only a few times. The chain uses TRBV19 and TRBJ2-7; D is possibly TRBD1 or TRBD2 (5 bases each). Per germline, CDR1 LNHDA and CDR2 SQIVND (reference sequence). The CDR3 runs to 13 residues. V lost 2 bases and J lost 7, with 12 bases in between. The CDR3 DNA sequence: TGTGCCAGTAGTATACAGGGTTCGGGAGAGCAGTACTTC. Translation: CASSIQGSGEQYF.

This clonotype was seen many times. CDR3 DNA: TGTGCCAGCAGCTTAGTTGGCAGGGTTTGGGAGCAGTACTTC. It translates to CASSLVGRVWEQYF. The chain recombines TRBV11-2 with TRBJ2-7; D may be TRBD1 (5 bases). This CDR3 spans 14 amino acids. The V end was cut by 1 base, the J end by 7 bases, with 14 bases between. CDR1 SGHAT and CDR2 FQNNGV come from the germline V gene. The complete variable domain, with remaining parts taken from reference TRBV11-2 and TRBJ2-7, reads EAGVAQSPRYKIIEKRQSVAFWCNPISGHATLYWYQQILGQGPKLLIQFQNNGVVDDSQLPKDRFSAERLKGVDSTLKIQPAKLEDSAVYLCASSLVGRVWEQYFGPGTRLTVT.

By sample fraction, this clonotype is medium-sized. This rearrangement joins TRBV28 to TRBJ2-7, with a possible D match to TRBD1 (6 bases). This CDR3 is built from 16 residues. Germline loops: CDR1 MDHEN, CDR2 SYDVKM. V gave up 5 bases and J gave up 1 base, with 18 bases separating them. In DNA form, the CDR3 reads TGTGCCAGCAGTCCTGTGAGGGACACGGATTCCTACGAGCAGTACTTC. This translates into CASSPVRDTDSYEQYF.

This clonotype occurred a few times. The rearrangement joins TRBV12-3 or TRBV12-4 to TRBJ2-2; D not certain. V was shortened by 4 bases and J by 7 bases, with 7 bases between the two germline ends. The CDR3 extends over 12 amino acids. The CDR3 loop reads CASSSPHGELFF. CDR3 DNA: TGTGCCAGCAGTTCTCCTCACGGGGAGCTGTTTTTT.

This clonotype was seen a few times. The rearrangement joins TRBV7-8 to TRBJ2-1; 11 bases line up with TRBD2. The trim removed 2 bases at V and 5 bases at J, leaving 5 bases unmatched. CDR3 length equals 16 residues. Germline V gene data show CDR1 as SGHVS and CDR2 as FQNEAQ. In DNA, the CDR3 is TGTGCCAGCAGCTTATGGACTAGCGGGTGGAACAATGAGCAGTTCTTC. Translated: CASSLWTSGWNNEQFF.

This clonotype was detected a few times. The genes are TRBV2 and TRBJ2-3; weak D call: TRBD1 (6 bases). The V gene lost 3 bases and the J gene lost 5 bases, with 15 bases spanning the gap. Germline V gene data show CDR1 as SNHLY and CDR2 as FYNNEI. CDR3 length: 15 residues. CDR3 region: CASSDGPGARDTQYF. CDR3 coding DNA: TGTGCCAGCAGTGATGGGCCAGGGGCGAGAGATACGCAGTATTTT.

The J gene is TRBJ2-7, the V gene TRBV20-1; 7 bases are shared with TRBD1. The CDR3 has 12 amino acids. Germline CDR1 and CDR2: DFQATT and SNEGSKA (reference sequence). The ends lost 4 bases at V and 5 bases at J; junction bases unmatched: 5. The CDR3 DNA is TGCAGTGCTACGACAGGGTTCGACGAGCAGTACTTC. Translated, it gives CSATTGFDEQYF.

This clonotype has ten or more counts. The chain couples TRBV6-5 to TRBJ2-7, with D perhaps TRBD1 (5 bases). Trimming cost V 6 bases and J 3 bases, with 18 bases left between them. CDR1 and CDR2 from the germline V gene are MNHEY and SVGAGI. The CDR3 runs 15 residues. In DNA, the CDR3 is TGTGCCAGCAGCCCTTTCAAGGCAGGGAACTACGAGCAGTACTTC. This translates into CASSPFKAGNYEQYF.

The chain couples TRBV20-1 to TRBJ2-7; D gene unclear. The length of the CDR3 is 11 residues. The germline CDR1 and CDR2 sequences are DFQATT and SNEGSKA (reference sequence). V was clipped by 6 bases and J by 4 bases, with 10 bases between them. The CDR3 protein is CSALGYYEQYF. The CDR3 DNA follows: TGCAGTGCACTGGGGTATTACGAGCAGTACTTC.

Ten or more counts support this clonotype. The rearrangement links TRBV2 to TRBJ2-1; D is unresolved. CDR1 and CDR2 (germline): SNHLY, FYNNEI. The length of the CDR3 is 12 residues. V was shortened by 6 bases and J by 2 bases, with 5 bases between the two germline ends. CDR3 nucleotide sequence: TGTGCCAGCAGATGGGCCTACAATGAGCAGTTCTTC. It specifies CASRWAYNEQFF.

This clonotype was recorded many times. J is TRBJ2-3 and V is TRBV11-2, with D hard to call. Trimming took off 2 bases at V and 3 bases at J, with 0 bases between the two ends. CDR1 SGHAT and CDR2 FQNNGV come from the germline V gene. CDR3 length: 11 residues. CDR3 bases: TGTGCCAGCAGCTTAACAGATACGCAGTATTTT. Translating it yields CASSLTDTQYF.

This clonotype showed up just a few times. This sequence joins TRBV6-2 or TRBV6-3 and TRBJ2-1; TRBD2 might be the D (5 bases). V lost 2 bases and J lost 7, with 9 bases in between. The germline gives CDR1 MNHEY, CDR2 SVGEGT. The CDR3 spans 13 residues. The CDR3: CASSYGLFNEQFF. CDR3 sequence (DNA): TGTGCCAGCAGTTACGGACTGTTTAATGAGCAGTTCTTC.

Ten or more counts support this clonotype. The chain uses TRBV20-1 and TRBJ2-7; D call uncertain. Germline V lookup: CDR1 DFQATT, CDR2 SNEGSKA (reference sequence). This CDR3 spans 13 amino acids. Trimming took off 3 bases at V and 4 bases at J, with 13 bases between the two ends. CDR3 nucleotides: TGCAGTGCTAGTCTCCGGCCGCTGTACGAGCAGTACTTC. Translating gives CSASLRPLYEQYF.

In this sample, this clonotype turned up many times. This chain joins TRBV27 and TRBJ2-2; a weak D match, TRBD1 (6 bases). Germline CDR1 and CDR2: MNHEY and SMNVEV (reference sequence). The CDR3 is 14 amino acids. Trimming shortened V by 2 bases and J by 6 bases, and 10 bases separated the two germline ends. The CDR3 region is CASSLLDRSGELFF. The CDR3 DNA reads as TGTGCCAGCAGTTTACTAGACAGGTCCGGGGAGCTGTTTTTT.

The V call is TRBV7-9, the J call TRBJ2-1, with D possibly TRBD2 on 6 matching bases. The V end was cut by 5 bases, the J end by 6 bases, with 14 bases between. The germline CDR1 and CDR2 sequences are SEHNR and FQNEAQ (reference sequence). CDR3 length: 14 amino acids. The CDR3 loop is CASSGDFRTNEQFF. The DNA for the CDR3 is TGTGCCAGCAGCGGGGACTTTAGGACCAATGAGCAGTTCTTC. The entire variable domain, with the rest obtained from reference TRBV7-9 and TRBJ2-1, is as follows: DTGVSQNPRHKITKRGQNVTFRCDPISEHNRLYWYRQTLGQGPEFLTYFQNEAQLEKSRLLSDRFSAERPKGSFSTLEIQRTEQGDSAMYLCASSGDFRTNEQFFGPGTRLTVL.

This clonotype was seen many times. The chain combines TRBV27 with TRBJ2-1; D unresolved. V lost 3 bases to trimming and J lost 8 bases, with 11 bases between them. The CDR3 is made up of 13 amino acids. CDR1 MNHEY and CDR2 SMNVEV come from the germline V gene (reference sequence). The CDR3 loop is CASSFNELYEQFF. The CDR3, as DNA: TGTGCCAGCAGTTTCAACGAACTATATGAGCAGTTCTTC.

This clonotype was counted ten times or more. The V call is TRBV11-1, the J call TRBJ2-1, with D maybe TRBD1 (5 bases). This CDR3 contains 12 residues. From germline, CDR1 is SGHAT and CDR2 FQDESV (reference sequence). V was cut by 8 bases and J by 2 bases, with 7 bases left in between. CDR3 protein: CASAGTYNEQFF. The CDR3 nucleotides are TGTGCCAGCGCAGGGACCTACAATGAGCAGTTCTTC.